This T cell receptor (beta chain) derives from a study of Graves' ophthalmopathy and Graves' hyperthyroidism. RNA transcripts were the template, and TCR beta CDR3 regions were amplified from them. HTBI primers served in a first-round RT-PCR, which a second-round multiplex PCR followed. TCRdb processed the multiplex PCR reads anew with MiXCR; each CDR3 protein has one entry. The repertoire consists of roughly 14,000 distinct CDR3 sequences, with 50% occurring once and the leading ten covering 45%. Germline loops: CDR1 LNHNV, CDR2 YYDKDF (reference sequence). Losses at the gene ends were 0 bases for V and 4 bases for J; bases not matched to a gene: 9. This CDR3 is 17 amino acids long.

J is TRBJ2-7 and V is TRBV15; 10 bases are shared with TRBD2. Material for sequencing was peripheral blood. The clonotype comes from a woman in her thirties with Graves' ophthalmopathy. This chain's CDR3 is CATSREREGLAYYEQYF. CDR3 in DNA: TGTGCCACCAGCAGAGAAAGGGAGGGACTAGCGTATTACGAGCAGTACTTC.